The sequence of this TCR beta chain was determined in a study of cytomegalovirus exposure and HLA in healthy donors. Study findings and constraints: Cytomegalovirus-associated status was assigned to approximately 160 TCR beta chains.

A remark on this clone: Its antigen is still unknown.

PCR employed 60 Vbeta and 13 Jbeta primers. Using immunoSEQ multiplex PCR, the repertoire was profiled, and TCRdb retains in-frame clones only, with some absent. Of 150,000 or so clones in the sample, 70% to 90% are singletons; the top ten hold 2% to 3%. The V gene's germline CDR1 is KGHSH and CDR2 LQKENI. The trim removed 5 bases at V and 3 bases at J, leaving 1 base unmatched. The CDR3 totals 13 residues. Sequenced: PBMCs. The V and J genes are TRBV18 and TRBJ1-3, with 7 bases matching TRBD1. The clonotype originates from a man over 45 in good health and CMV-seronegative. This chain's CDR3 is CASSGTDGNTIYF. The CDR3 DNA sequence: TGTGCCAGCTCAGGGACAGATGGAAACACCATATATTTT.